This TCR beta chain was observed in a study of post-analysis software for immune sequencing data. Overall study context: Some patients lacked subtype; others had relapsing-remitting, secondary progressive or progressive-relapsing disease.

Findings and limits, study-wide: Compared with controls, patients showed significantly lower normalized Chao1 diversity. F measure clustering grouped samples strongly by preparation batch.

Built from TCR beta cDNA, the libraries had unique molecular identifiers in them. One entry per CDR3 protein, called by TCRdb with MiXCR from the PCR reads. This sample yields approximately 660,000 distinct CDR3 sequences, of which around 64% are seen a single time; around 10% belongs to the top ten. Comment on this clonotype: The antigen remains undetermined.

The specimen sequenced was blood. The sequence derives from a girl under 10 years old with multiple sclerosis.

The CDR3 nucleotides are TGTGCCAGCAGCCGAGGTCCCGGGACGGGACCCAATCAGCCCCAGCATTTT. This translates into CASSRGPGTGPNQPQHF. The J gene is TRBJ1-5, the V gene TRBV7-2; TRBD1 is a possible D gene (5 bases). The CDR3 is 17 amino acids. The germline CDR1 and CDR2 sequences are SGHTA and FQGNSA. Trimming cost V 5 bases and J 3 bases, with 20 bases left between them.